The rows below give T cell receptor beta chains drawn from one sample of a study of T cell changes during pregnancy in multiple sclerosis. Clones were read by immunoSEQ multiplex PCR, and TCRdb kept only the in-frame ones, dropping some. The sample has around 34,000 clones; 90% are singletons. The sample in question was CD4+ T cells from peripheral blood mononuclear cells, obtained in the second trimester of pregnancy. Every receptor here comes from a female donor with multiple sclerosis, enrolled in a pregnancy study. The CDR3 runs from the conserved cysteine through the conserved F or W. Each record gives: CDR3 protein, CDR3 DNA, clone size, V gene, J gene, D gene. A D gene is named only where the DNA matches it firmly. The size of a clone is reported for some rows only, either as once, few or many, or as a class for expanded clones.

CASSPGTGVWVTDTQYF	TGCGCCAGCAGCCCTGGGACAGGAGTGTGGGTAACAGATACGCAGTATTTT	-	TRBV5-1	TRBJ2-3	TRBD1
CASGPGQGRYSNQPQHF	TGTGCCAGCGGACCGGGACAGGGGAGATATAGCAATCAGCCCCAGCATTTT	once	TRBV5-8	TRBJ1-5	TRBD1
CASSPSQGEVAFF	TGTGCCAGCTCACCATCCCAGGGGGAGGTTGCTTTCTTT	-	TRBV18	TRBJ1-1	TRBD1
CTSSRPNQGPGNTIYF	TGCACCAGCAGCCGACCAAATCAGGGCCCTGGAAACACCATATATTTT	-	TRBV1	TRBJ1-3	-
CASSFREAYEQYF	TGCGCCAGCAGCTTCCGGGAGGCCTACGAGCAGTACTTC	-	TRBV5-1	TRBJ2-7	TRBD2
CASSLVGRALYGYTF	TGTGCCAGCAGCTTAGTGGGCAGAGCACTTTATGGCTACACCTTC	once	TRBV7-2	TRBJ1-2	-
CASRRGTVENQPQHF	TGTGCCAGCAGGAGAGGGACAGTTGAGAATCAGCCCCAGCATTTT	-	TRBV7-8	TRBJ1-5	TRBD1
CASSSGTSGNEQFF	TGTGCCAGCAGCTCCGGGACTAGCGGGAATGAGCAGTTCTTC	once	TRBV7-6	TRBJ2-1	TRBD2
CASRGNTEAFF	TGTGCCTCCCGGGGGAACACTGAAGCTTTCTTT	few	TRBV27	TRBJ1-1	-
CASSLAAPGNTIYF	TGCGCCAGCAGCTTGGCTGCGCCAGGAAACACCATATATTTT	-	TRBV5-1	TRBJ1-3	-
CASSDKRRHVEAFF	TGTGCCAGCAGTGACAAGAGACGACACGTAGAAGCTTTCTTT	-	TRBV6-1	TRBJ1-1	-
CASSATRTSLETQYF	TGTGCCAGCAGTGCTACTCGGACTAGCCTAGAGACCCAGTACTTC	-	TRBV6-1	TRBJ2-5	TRBD2
CAWILRSQPNTEAFF	TGTGCCTGGATTCTAAGGTCACAGCCCAACACTGAAGCTTTCTTT	few	TRBV30	TRBJ1-1	-
CASSLPGGSGGSHEQYF	TGTGCCAGCAGTTTACCGGGGGGTAGCGGGGGATCCCACGAGCAGTACTTC	-	TRBV28	TRBJ2-7	TRBD2
CASSTRTGEDTQYF	TGTGCCAGCAGTACAAGGACAGGGGAAGATACGCAGTATTTT	-	TRBV6-1	TRBJ2-3	TRBD1
CASSPNKFGGAFF	TGTGCCAGCAGTCCCAACAAGTTTGGCGGAGCTTTCTTT	-	TRBV27	TRBJ1-1	-
CASSFPGLVYTGELFF	TGTGCCAGCAGTTTCCCGGGACTAGTTTACACCGGGGAGCTGTTTTTT	-	TRBV28	TRBJ2-2	TRBD2
CSVQQGSGRGYTF	TGCAGCGTGCAACAGGGGTCGGGGCGCGGCTACACCTTC	-	TRBV29-1	TRBJ1-2	TRBD1
CASSLIVGADNEQFF	TGTGCCAGCAGTTTAATTGTGGGAGCCGACAATGAGCAGTTCTTC	-	TRBV27	TRBJ2-1	-
CASSLDRLAGAPSYNEQFF	TGTGCCAGCAGCTTAGACCGACTAGCGGGAGCGCCCTCCTACAATGAGCAGTTCTTC	-	TRBV7-2	TRBJ2-1	TRBD2
CASSIAASGSAYEQYF	TGTGCCAGTAGTATAGCGGCTAGCGGGAGCGCCTACGAGCAGTACTTC	-	TRBV19	TRBJ2-7	TRBD2
CASSLSQGLDGYTF	TGTGCCAGCAGTTTATCGCAGGGGCTCGATGGCTACACCTTC	-	TRBV27	TRBJ1-2	-
CASSYSTGSGTEAFF	TGTGCCAGCAGTTACTCGACAGGGAGTGGAACTGAAGCTTTCTTT	-	TRBV6-5	TRBJ1-1	TRBD1
CASSLGQGEAFF	TGTGCCAGCTCACTTGGGCAAGGTGAAGCTTTCTTT	-	TRBV18	TRBJ1-1	-
CASRDRDRETDTQYF	TGTGCCAGCAGAGACCGGGACAGGGAAACAGATACGCAGTATTTT	-	TRBV6-1	TRBJ2-3	TRBD1
CASSPTPSSSYNEQFF	TGTGCCAGCAGTCCCACCCCCTCGAGCTCCTACAATGAGCAGTTCTTC	once	TRBV28	TRBJ2-1	-
CASSLVGYPSSYEQYF	TGTGCCAGCAGTTTAGTTGGTTATCCGAGCTCCTACGAGCAGTACTTC	-	TRBV28	TRBJ2-7	-
CASSYSISGSNEQYF	TGTGCCAGCAGTTACTCGATAAGCGGGTCTAACGAGCAGTACTTC	-	TRBV6-5	TRBJ2-7	-
CASSLAAGGSRGETQYF	TGTGCCAGCAGCTTGGCAGCGGGAGGGTCACGTGGAGAGACCCAGTACTTC	-	TRBV5-4	TRBJ2-5	TRBD2
CASSRGRGRDTEAFF	TGTGCCAGCTCGCGCGGGCGGGGTCGGGACACTGAAGCTTTCTTT	-	TRBV18	TRBJ1-1	-
CASSVVTVNTEAFF	TGTGCCAGCAGCGTCGTGACAGTGAACACTGAAGCTTTCTTT	few	TRBV9	TRBJ1-1	-
CASRLRTQRIYEQYF	TGTGCCAGCCGTCTCCGGACTCAGCGGATCTACGAGCAGTACTTC	-	TRBV2	TRBJ2-7	-
CASSFRRQGITGANVLTF	TGTGCCAGCAGCTTTCGCAGACAGGGAATCACTGGGGCCAACGTCCTGACTTTC	-	TRBV7-8	TRBJ2-6	TRBD1
CARSLGTGGSYEQYF	TGTGCCAGAAGCTTGGGTACAGGGGGCTCCTACGAGCAGTACTTC	-	TRBV5-3	TRBJ2-7	TRBD1
CAWAHRREVGETQYF	TGTGCCTGGGCCCACCGGCGGGAAGTTGGAGAGACCCAGTACTTC	-	TRBV30	TRBJ2-5	-
CASRIGQGVGNTIYF	TGTGCCAGCAGAATTGGACAAGGGGTTGGAAACACCATATATTTT	-	TRBV6-1	TRBJ1-3	-
CASSVYGTGEAFF	TGTGCCAGCAGCGTGTACGGGACAGGTGAAGCTTTCTTT	-	TRBV9	TRBJ1-1	TRBD1
CASSVAAQGNTIYF	TGTGCCAGCAGCGTAGCTGCCCAGGGCAACACCATATATTTT	-	TRBV9	TRBJ1-3	-
CASSHPTGAGNEQFF	TGCGCCAGCAGCCACCCGACAGGGGCTGGGAATGAGCAGTTCTTC	-	TRBV4-1	TRBJ2-1	TRBD1